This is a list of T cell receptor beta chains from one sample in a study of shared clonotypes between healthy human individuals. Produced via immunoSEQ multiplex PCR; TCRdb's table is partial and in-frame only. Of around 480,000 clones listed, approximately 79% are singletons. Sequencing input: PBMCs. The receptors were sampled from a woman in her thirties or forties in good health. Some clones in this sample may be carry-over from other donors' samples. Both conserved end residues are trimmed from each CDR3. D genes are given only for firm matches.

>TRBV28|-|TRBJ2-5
ASSLQETQY
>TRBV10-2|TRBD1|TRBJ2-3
ASGPGQAHRITDTQY
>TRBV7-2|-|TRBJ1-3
ASSLAGSSGNTIY
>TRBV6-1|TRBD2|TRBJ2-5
ASRGAGGDETQY
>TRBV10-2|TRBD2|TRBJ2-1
ASSDSGTIKQREQF
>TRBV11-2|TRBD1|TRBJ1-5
ASSLQGVAGQPQH
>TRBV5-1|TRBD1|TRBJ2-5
ASSPQGGETQY
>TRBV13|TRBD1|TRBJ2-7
ASSLAKRDRDYEQY
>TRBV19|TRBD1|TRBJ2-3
ASSIGPGQSTDTQY
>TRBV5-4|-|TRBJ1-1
ASSYENTEAF
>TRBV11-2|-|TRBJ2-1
ASSWDLGNEQF
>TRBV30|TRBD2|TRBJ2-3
ASSNLAGRSTDTQY
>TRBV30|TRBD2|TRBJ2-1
AWTAGTSGRSYNEQF
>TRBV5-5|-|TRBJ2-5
ASSSNRQGKTQETQY